The present T cell receptor beta chain was sequenced within a study of spatial heterogeneity in lung cancer. Study context: Consistent detection of more beta-chain than alpha-chain sequences was observed. Matched bulk RNA-seq yielded a T cell module score, and TCR transcript counts in tumor regions correlated strongly with that score. Study conclusions and caveats: How many expanded intratumoral alpha and beta TCRs were present tracked the tumor mutation count, which was a count of nonsynonymous mutations.

Time point: sample taken at primary tumor resection. Extraction of whole RNA from tumor, nontumor lung or frozen PBMC preceded unsorted sequencing. The CDR3 totals 11 residues. Between the trimmed V and J ends, which lost 4 bases and 8 bases, there was a span of 7 bases. Germline V gene sequence: CDR1 MDHEN, CDR2 SYDVKM. Every TCR cDNA molecule bore its own unique molecular identifier. TCRdb used MiXCR to reprocess the 5' RACE reads, holding one entry per CDR3 protein. The sample holds roughly 16,000 distinct CDR3 sequences, under 7.5% seen once. This clonotype was found many times. Antigen unknown. The origin of this receptor is a female donor with early-stage non-small cell lung cancer. The chain is built from TRBV28 and TRBJ2-3, with D possibly called TRBD1 or TRBD2 (5 bases each). The sequences come from lung tumor tissue, collected at surgery. CDR3 amino acids: CASSSGPTQYF. In DNA, the CDR3 is TGTGCCAGCAGTTCGGGGCCTACGCAGTATTTT.